The 19 T cell receptor beta chains in this list originate from one sample, sequenced in a study of graft-versus-host responses after intestinal transplantation. The table came from immunoSEQ multiplex PCR; TCRdb's copy has only in-frame clones and leaves some out. There are about 23,000 clones in the sample; 90% occur only once, and roughly 2% lies in the top ten. The input for sequencing was PBMCs, taken approximately 39 days after intestinal transplant. Receptors were obtained from a human patient who received an intestinal transplant, so some T cells may come from the graft donor.

The sample holds a few counts of this clone. This chain connects TRBV7-6 to TRBJ2-1, with TRBD2 identical over 9 bases. The CDR3 is 14 amino acids. Per the germline V gene, CDR1 is SGHVS and CDR2 is FNYEAQ. Losses at the gene ends were 10 bases for V and 8 bases for J; bases not matched to a gene: 12. The CDR3 protein is CATRKGLATHEQFF. For the CDR3, the DNA is TGTGCCACCCGAAAGGGACTAGCAACACATGAGCAGTTCTTC.

The chain links TRBV7-9 to TRBJ1-5, with D possibly matching TRBD1 (6 bases). The CDR3 contains 14 residues. The germline V and J ends were trimmed by 1 base and 5 bases, with 9 bases remaining between them. Germline V gives CDR1 SEHNR, CDR2 FQNEAQ (reference sequence). CDR3 protein: CASSLVEGDQPQHF. CDR3 sequence (DNA): TGTGCCAGCAGCTTAGTAGAGGGGGATCAGCCCCAGCATTTT.

The chain employs TRBV27 and TRBJ2-7; 10 bases are shared with TRBD1. Per germline, CDR1 MNHEY and CDR2 SMNVEV (reference sequence). The ends lost 8 bases at V and 3 bases at J; junction bases unmatched: 1. The CDR3 runs 12 residues. CDR3 amino acids: CASGQGVYEQYF. The CDR3 nucleotides read TGTGCCAGCGGACAGGGGGTCTACGAGCAGTACTTC.

This chain links TRBV9 with TRBJ2-5; possibly TRBD1 or TRBD2 for D (5 bases each). The V and J ends lost 4 bases and 3 bases respectively, with 10 bases between them. Germline CDR1 reads SGDLS; CDR2 reads YYNGEE. The CDR3 length is 13 residues. The CDR3 coding sequence is TGTGCCAGCAGCTGGGGACCCAAAGAGACCCAGTACTTC. Translated: CASSWGPKETQYF.

The chain has TRBV19 and TRBJ1-2; a possible D gene is TRBD1 (6 bases). CDR1 and CDR2 (germline): LNHDA, SQIVND (reference sequence). Trimming cost V 9 bases and J 4 bases, with 15 bases left between them. The length of the CDR3 is 13 residues. The CDR3 nucleotides are TGTGCCAGCACAGGGTATTATATCTATGGCTACACCTTC. It yields the protein CASTGYYIYGYTF.

The chain recombines TRBV4-3 with TRBJ2-7; no clear D gene. Germline-derived CDR1 and CDR2 are LGHNA and YSLEER. The CDR3 totals 14 residues. The V end was cut by 0 bases, the J end by 5 bases, with 11 bases between. The CDR3 region is CASSQDTRSHEQYF. As DNA, the CDR3 is TGCGCCAGCAGCCAAGATACCAGGTCCCACGAGCAGTACTTC.

With regard to this clone: Other DNA sequences in the sample encode the same CDR3. The chain carries TRBV28 and TRBJ2-2, with 11 bases lining up with TRBD1. Germline values: CDR1 MDHEN, CDR2 SYDVKM. Trimming cost V 5 bases and J 5 bases; bases outside gene matches: 10. The CDR3 sequence is 17 residues long. This CDR3 reads CASSARDRGGRTGELFF. DNA for the CDR3: TGTGCCAGCAGTGCACGGGACAGGGGGGGTCGGACCGGGGAGCTGTTTTTT.

The chain is built from TRBV5-5 and TRBJ2-2, with D maybe TRBD1 (5 bases). The germline V gene encodes CDR1 SGHKS and CDR2 YYEKEE (reference sequence). The CDR3 consists of 17 residues. The V end was cut by 2 bases, the J end by 3 bases, with 17 bases between. As DNA, the CDR3 is TGTGCCAGCAGCTTCGAAGGGCAGGGAAGGTACACCGGGGAGCTGTTTTTT. It translates to CASSFEGQGRYTGELFF.

About this clone itself: The same CDR3 also results from other DNA sequences found in this sample. The chain couples TRBV25-1 to TRBJ2-5; the D is unclear. Germline V CDR1 and CDR2: MGHDK, SYGVNS. The length of the CDR3 is 13 residues. Trimming pared 0 bases from V and 2 bases from J, leaving 4 bases between. CDR3 sequence reads: CASSEYGQETQYF. CDR3 in DNA: TGTGCCAGCAGTGAATACGGGCAAGAGACCCAGTACTTC. Full variable domain (remainder filled in from reference TRBV25-1 and TRBJ2-5): EADIYQTPRYLVIGTGKKITLECSQTMGHDKMYWYQQDPGMELHLIHYSYGVNSTEKGDLSSESTVSRIRTEHFPLTLESARPSHTSQYLCASSEYGQETQYFGPGTRLLVL.

The chain links TRBV28 to TRBJ2-7, with 9 bases that match TRBD1. The CDR3 sequence is 18 residues long. Trimming at V came to 6 bases and at J to 4 bases, leaving 19 bases not matched to a gene. Germline V gene data show CDR1 as MDHEN and CDR2 as SYDVKM. DNA for the CDR3: TGTGCCAGCAGCTTACCCGGCCCCCCCGGGACAGGGACGTACGAGCAGTACTTC. It encodes CASSLPGPPGTGTYEQYF. Combining the CDR3 with reference TRBV28 and TRBJ2-7 gives the whole variable domain DVKVTQSSRYLVKRTGEKVFLECVQDMDHENMFWYRQDPGLGLRLIYFSYDVKMKEKGDIPEGYSVSREKKERFSLILESASTNQTSMYLCASSLPGPPGTGTYEQYFGPGTRLTVT.

The chain couples TRBV27 to TRBJ2-1, with 14 bases fitting TRBD2. The CDR3 contains 14 residues. Germline CDR1 reads MNHEY; CDR2 reads SMNVEV (reference sequence). V gave up 5 bases and J gave up 10 bases; unmatched junction bases: 4. The CDR3 coding sequence is TGTGCCAGCAGTGGACTAGCGGGAGGCGACGAGCAGTTCTTC. Translating gives CASSGLAGGDEQFF.

This chain joins TRBV6-5 and TRBJ2-3; unclear D gene. This CDR3 is 16 amino acids long. The germline V and J ends were trimmed by 4 bases and 5 bases, with 19 bases remaining between them. Germline values: CDR1 MNHEY, CDR2 SVGAGI. The CDR3: CASSSPLGSLGDTQYF. The CDR3 bases are TGTGCCAGCAGTTCGCCTTTGGGCAGCTTAGGAGATACGCAGTATTTT.

The chain joins TRBV7-9 to TRBJ2-5; D may be TRBD1 (6 bases). CDR3 size: 12 residues. Trimming cost V 5 bases and J 5 bases, with 9 bases left between them. Germline V gene sequence: CDR1 SEHNR, CDR2 FQNEAQ (reference sequence). The CDR3, as DNA: TGTGCCAGCAGCAGGGGGACGGAGACCCAGTACTTC. Translated, it gives CASSRGTETQYF.

In its sample, this clone was seen once. This sequence joins TRBV5-1 and TRBJ2-7, with D hard to call. V gave up 0 bases and J gave up 6 bases, with 10 bases separating them. CDR1 is SGHRS, CDR2 YFSETQ, per germline. The CDR3 is made up of 13 amino acids. CDR3 nucleotide sequence: TGCGCCAGCAGCTTGGGTCTAGATCGCGAGCAGTACTTC. Its protein is CASSLGLDREQYF. Full variable domain (outside the CDR3, taken from reference TRBV5-1 and TRBJ2-7): KAGVTQTPRYLIKTRGQQVTLSCSPISGHRSVSWYQQTPGQGLQFLFEYFSETQRNKGNFPGRFSGRQFSNSRSEMNVSTLELGDSALYLCASSLGLDREQYFGPGTRLTVT.

The chain has TRBV6-5 and TRBJ2-7, with 7 bases lining up with TRBD2. The CDR3 runs to 13 residues. V lost 8 bases and J lost 5; bases outside the gene matches: 9. In germline, CDR1 is MNHEY, CDR2 SVGAGI. The CDR3 DNA reads as TGTGCCAGCTCACTAGCGCCGGGCAACGAGCAGTACTTC. This translates into CASSLAPGNEQYF.

CDR3 protein: CASSFLRGENQPQHF. The CDR3 DNA follows: TGTGCCAGCAGTTTCCTCCGGGGGGAGAATCAGCCCCAGCATTTT. The J gene is TRBJ1-5, the V gene TRBV28, with a tentative D call TRBD1 (5 bases). Germline CDR1 is MDHEN and CDR2 is SYDVKM. Between the trimmed V and J ends, which lost 3 bases and 4 bases, there was a span of 13 bases. This CDR3 contains 15 residues.

This clone was seen only once. The chain couples TRBV27 to TRBJ2-7; D perhaps matches TRBD1 (6 bases). The CDR3 runs to 13 residues. V lost 8 bases to trimming and J lost 2 bases, with 13 bases between them. The germline V gene has CDR1 MNHEY and CDR2 SMNVEV (reference sequence). The CDR3 DNA sequence: TGTGCCAGCGGGCCGGGACACACCTACGAGCAGTACTTC. This codes for CASGPGHTYEQYF.

This rearrangement joins TRBV28 to TRBJ2-1; no firm D call. Trimming stripped 5 bases from V and 8 bases from J, with 16 bases between. The CDR3 is 14 amino acids. CDR1 and CDR2 (germline): MDHEN, SYDVKM. The CDR3: CASSNGRIVDEQFF. The CDR3 coding sequence is TGTGCCAGCAGTAATGGACGAATTGTCGATGAGCAGTTCTTC.

V is TRBV28 and J is TRBJ1-6; the D is unclear. CDR3 length equals 17 residues. V shed 3 bases and J shed 6 bases, with 18 bases lying between them. The germline CDR1 and CDR2 sequences are MDHEN and SYDVKM. The CDR3 nucleotides read TGTGCCAGCAGTTTCAGGACCAGGTTAGGGTTTAATTCACCCCTCCACTTT. Translating it yields CASSFRTRLGFNSPLHF. Full variable domain (rest looked up from reference TRBV28 and TRBJ1-6): DVKVTQSSRYLVKRTGEKVFLECVQDMDHENMFWYRQDPGLGLRLIYFSYDVKMKEKGDIPEGYSVSREKKERFSLILESASTNQTSMYLCASSFRTRLGFNSPLHFGNGTRLTVT.